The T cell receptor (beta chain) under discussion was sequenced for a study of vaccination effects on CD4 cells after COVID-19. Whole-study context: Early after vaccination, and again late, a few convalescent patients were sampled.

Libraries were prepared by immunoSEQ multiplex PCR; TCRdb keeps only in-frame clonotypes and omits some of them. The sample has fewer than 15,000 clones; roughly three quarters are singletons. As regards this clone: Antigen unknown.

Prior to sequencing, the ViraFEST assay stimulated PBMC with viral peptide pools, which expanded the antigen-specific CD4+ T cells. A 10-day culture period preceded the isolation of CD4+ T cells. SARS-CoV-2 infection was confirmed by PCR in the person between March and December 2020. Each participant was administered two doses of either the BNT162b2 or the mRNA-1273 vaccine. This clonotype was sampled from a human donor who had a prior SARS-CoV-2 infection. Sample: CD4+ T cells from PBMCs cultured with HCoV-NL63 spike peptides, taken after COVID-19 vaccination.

The CDR3: CAISESSVNTGELFF. In DNA form, the CDR3 reads TGTGCCATCAGTGAGTCTAGCGTGAACACCGGGGAGCTGTTTTTT. The chain joins TRBV10-3 to TRBJ2-2; possible D gene TRBD2, 5 bases. Trimming left V 0 bases short and J 1 base short, with 6 bases between. The CDR3 is 15 residues long. In germline, CDR1 is ENHRY, CDR2 SYGVKD.